This entry lists 5 T cell receptor beta chains sequenced from one sample in a study of blood T cells in healthy people across ages (dated by TCRdb to about 2015). Library creation used 5' RACE. Reads for this sample came from an Illumina HiSeq 2500. A second PCR of roughly 7 to 11 cycles was performed with a sample-barcoded 5' primer and a J-beta primer mix. Using fastp at Q25 and MiXCR, TCRdb reprocessed the public reads and kept productive beta chains. Entries are consolidated by CDR3 protein sequence, retaining the most common genes and DNA. The sample table records about 1.5 million distinct CDR3 sequences; about 42% of these occur just once. The ten largest clonotypes hold about 4% of the sample. The sample was blood. These receptors all stem from a woman under 30 in good health.

V is TRBV4-1 and J is TRBJ2-3; 10 bases match TRBD2. The CDR3 has 17 residues. After removal of 0 bases from V and 5 bases from J, the junction contained 8 bases not matched to a gene. The V gene's germline CDR1 is MGHRA and CDR2 YSYEKL. The DNA for the CDR3 is TGCGCCAGCAGCCAAGACGGGGTAGCGGGGGGACAAGATACGCAGTATTTT. Amino acid sequence: CASSQDGVAGGQDTQYF.

A note on this clonotype: A junction end diverges from the germline sequence, so it may reflect a read error. The CDR3 sequence is CAGSSPVYDLYGYTF. The CDR3 bases are TGTGCCGGCAGTTCCCCCGTATACGACCTCTATGGCTACACCTTC. This chain connects TRBV28 to TRBJ1-2; D ambiguous. This CDR3 is 15 amino acids long. Germline V gene sequence: CDR1 MDHEN, CDR2 SYDVKM.

About this clonotype itself: A clone one base away is much larger, so this may be a read error. This chain connects TRBV5-1 to TRBJ2-6; D is ambiguous. V was cut by 0 bases and J by 1 base, with 2 bases left in between. The germline CDR1 and CDR2 sequences are SGHRS and YFSETQ. This CDR3 has 14 amino acids. The chain's CDR3 is CASSLESGANVLTF. DNA of the CDR3: TGCGCCAGCAGCTTGGAATCTGGGGCCAACGTCCTGACTTTC.

Details on this clonotype: Mismatch with germline at one junction end may stem from a read error. V gene TRBV6-2 or TRBV6-3 combines with J gene TRBJ1-5; D gene unclear. CDR1 is MNHEY and CDR2 is SVGEGT in the germline V gene. This CDR3 has 14 residues. DNA of the CDR3: TGTGCCAACAGTTATGGAGGCAGCAATCAGCCCCAGCATTTT. It codes for CANSYGGSNQPQHF.

The rearrangement uses TRBV30 and TRBJ2-6; no clear D. V was trimmed by 6 bases and J by 0 bases, leaving 6 bases between them. This CDR3 is 13 amino acids long. CDR1 and CDR2 (germline): GTSNPN, SVGIG (reference sequence). CDR3 in DNA: TGTGCCTGTCAAGTCTCTGGGGCCAACGTCCTGACTTTC. Amino acids: CACQVSGANVLTF.